This T cell receptor (beta chain) was retrieved from a study of shared clonotypes between healthy human individuals. Study summary: Three plates were used per donor for CD4 naive, three for CD4 memory, two for CD8 naive and one for CD8 memory.

Template for every sorted-subset replicate PCR totaled around 200 ng DNA, 25,000 to 35,000 T cell genomes. TCRdb's table, derived via immunoSEQ multiplex PCR, lists solely in-frame clones and lacks some. This sample carries a few million clones, roughly 92% of them seen once, and the ten largest clones take around 0.14%. Healthy HIV-negative adults without recent acute infections or vaccinations served as donors. Germline lookup yields CDR1 SGHTA and CDR2 FQGNSA. V shed 5 bases, J shed 4 bases, and the junction held 9 bases outside the gene matches. This CDR3 contains 15 residues. The clonotype was recovered from a man between 18 and 29 years old in good health. The rearrangement links TRBV7-2 to TRBJ1-1; 8 bases line up with TRBD1. Material for sequencing was naive CD4+ T cells sorted from blood. Sample subset: CD45RA+ positively selected. The CDR3 loop is CASSAIDRGGTEAFF. CDR3 nucleotide sequence: TGTGCCAGCAGCGCTATCGACAGGGGTGGCACTGAAGCTTTCTTT.